This entry concerns a single TCR beta chain. The target antigen is unknown. The V gene's germline CDR1 is GTSNPN and CDR2 SVGIG (reference sequence). This CDR3 is built from 12 residues. V gave up 1 base and J gave up 8 bases, with 11 bases separating them. These data are taken from a study of cytomegalovirus exposure and HLA in healthy donors. General study results and limits: TCR beta chain V- and J-gene trimming was linked, in a later analysis, to a missense variant in DCLRE1C. Data from an earlier analysis indicated that most TCR beta V segments were productive either about 87% or about 30% of the time. Presence/absence analysis assumed near-uniform sequencing depth across donors. There were reportedly fewer N-insertions in an Asian-associated ancestry cluster than the roughly 700-donor mean, in a later analysis.

The PCR was carried out with 60 Vbeta primers and 13 Jbeta primers. Repertoires were generated with immunoSEQ multiplex PCR, while TCRdb's copy carries only in-frame clones and drops some. Seen here are 130,000 or so clones, roughly 72% observed once, and the top ten hold around 7.2%. The rearrangement links TRBV30 to TRBJ1-2; D possibly corresponds to TRBD1 (5 bases). The sequence was collected from a male donor in good health and CMV-seronegative. Sequencing input: PBMCs. DNA for the CDR3: TGTGCCTGGAGTGGGCAGGGCGGCGGCTACACCTTC. Protein product: CAWSGQGGGYTF. The full variable domain, in which reference TRBV30 and TRBJ1-2 provide the parts outside the CDR3, is SQTIHQWPATLVQPVGSPLSLECTVEGTSNPNLYWYRQAAGRGLQLLFYSVGIGQISSEVPQNLSASRPQDRQFILSSKKLLLSDSGFYLCAWSGQGGGYTFGSGTRLTVV.